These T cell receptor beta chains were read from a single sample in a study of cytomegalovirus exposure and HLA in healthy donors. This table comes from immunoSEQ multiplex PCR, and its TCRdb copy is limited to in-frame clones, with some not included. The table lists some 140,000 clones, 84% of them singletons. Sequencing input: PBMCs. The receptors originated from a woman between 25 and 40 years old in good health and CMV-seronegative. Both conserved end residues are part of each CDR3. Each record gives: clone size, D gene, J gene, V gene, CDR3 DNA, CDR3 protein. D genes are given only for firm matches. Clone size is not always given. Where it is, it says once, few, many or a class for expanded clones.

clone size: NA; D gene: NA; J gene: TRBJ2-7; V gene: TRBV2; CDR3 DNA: TGTGCCAGCATGATCTCCGCGCCCTACGAGCAGTACTTC; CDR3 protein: CASMISAPYEQYF
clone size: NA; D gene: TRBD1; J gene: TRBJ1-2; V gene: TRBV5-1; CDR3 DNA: TGCGCCAGCAGCCTGCAGACAGGGGACTATGGCTACACCTTC; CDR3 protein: CASSLQTGDYGYTF
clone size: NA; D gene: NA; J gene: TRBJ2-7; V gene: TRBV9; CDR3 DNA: TGTGCCAGCAGCGTAGGGGTGGCGGGGCCCTCCTACGAGCAGTACTTC; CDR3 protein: CASSVGVAGPSYEQYF
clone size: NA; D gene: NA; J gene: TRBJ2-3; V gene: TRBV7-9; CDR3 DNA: TGTGCCAGCAGCATCGACTTCAGTACAGATACGCAGTATTTT; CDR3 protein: CASSIDFSTDTQYF
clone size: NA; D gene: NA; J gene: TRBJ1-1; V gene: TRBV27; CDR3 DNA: TGTGCCAGCACTGCTCAGCCCAGCGGCACTGAAGCTTTCTTT; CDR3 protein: CASTAQPSGTEAFF
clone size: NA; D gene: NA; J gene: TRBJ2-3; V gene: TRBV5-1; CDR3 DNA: TGCGCCAGCAGCTTGGACAGAGTAACAGATACGCAGTATTTT; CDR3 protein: CASSLDRVTDTQYF
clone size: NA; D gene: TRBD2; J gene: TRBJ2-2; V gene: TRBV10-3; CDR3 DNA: TGTGCCATCAGTCGGACTAGCGGGACCGCGAACACCGGGGAGCTGTTTTTT; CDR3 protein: CAISRTSGTANTGELFF
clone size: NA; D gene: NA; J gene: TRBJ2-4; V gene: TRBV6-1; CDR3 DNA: TGTGCCAGCAGTAGCAGGGTATCCAAAAACATTCAGTACTTC; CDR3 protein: CASSSRVSKNIQYF
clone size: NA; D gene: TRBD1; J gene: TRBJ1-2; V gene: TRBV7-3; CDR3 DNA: TGTGCCAGCAGCTTAGGGACAGGGGGCGCGGATGGCTACACCTTC; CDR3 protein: CASSLGTGGADGYTF
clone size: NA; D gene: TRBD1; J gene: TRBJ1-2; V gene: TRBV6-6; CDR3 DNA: TGTGCCAGCAGTTACGCCGGACAGGGGTATGGCTACACCTTC; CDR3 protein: CASSYAGQGYGYTF
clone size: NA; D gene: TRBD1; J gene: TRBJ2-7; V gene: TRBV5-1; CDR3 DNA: TGCGCCAGCAGCTTACAGGGGGCTTACGAGCAGTACTTC; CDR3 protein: CASSLQGAYEQYF
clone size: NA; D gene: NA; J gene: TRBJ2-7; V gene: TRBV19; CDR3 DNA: TGTGCCAGTAGTGGGGTTAGGGGATACGAGCAGTACTTC; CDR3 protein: CASSGVRGYEQYF
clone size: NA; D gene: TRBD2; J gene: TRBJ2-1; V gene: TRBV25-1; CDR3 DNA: TGTGCCAGCGAGGGACTAGCGGGGGATAACTACAATGAGCAGTTCTTC; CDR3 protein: CASEGLAGDNYNEQFF
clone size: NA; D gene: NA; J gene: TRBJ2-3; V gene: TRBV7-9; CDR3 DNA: TGTGCCAGCAGCTCCCGTCATGAGGGTTGGGATACGCAGTATTTT; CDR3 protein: CASSSRHEGWDTQYF
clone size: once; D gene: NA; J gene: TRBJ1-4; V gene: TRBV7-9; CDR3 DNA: TGTGCCAGCAGCGACGGGACTTACCCGAGTAATGAAAAACTGTTTTTT; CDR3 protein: CASSDGTYPSNEKLFF
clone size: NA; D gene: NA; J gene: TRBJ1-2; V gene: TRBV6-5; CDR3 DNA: TGTGCCAGCAGTTACACGCTCAGGGGTGACTATGGCTACACCTTC; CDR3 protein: CASSYTLRGDYGYTF
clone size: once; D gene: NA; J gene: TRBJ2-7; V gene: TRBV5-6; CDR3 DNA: TGTGCCAGCAGCGCGGGACCGGCCCTCGAGCAGTACTTC; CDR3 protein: CASSAGPALEQYF
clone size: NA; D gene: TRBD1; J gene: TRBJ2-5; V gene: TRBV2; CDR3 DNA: TGTGCCAGCGTGGGACAGGGGCACCACCAAGAGACCCAGTACTTC; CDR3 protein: CASVGQGHHQETQYF
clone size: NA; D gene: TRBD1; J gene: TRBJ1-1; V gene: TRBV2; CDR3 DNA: TGTGCCAGCGGGACAGGGCGGAACACTGAAGCTTTCTTT; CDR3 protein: CASGTGRNTEAFF
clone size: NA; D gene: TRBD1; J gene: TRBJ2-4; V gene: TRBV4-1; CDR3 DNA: TGCGCCAGCAGCCAAGTAACGGGGACAGTTAATGCCAAAAACATTCAGTACTTC; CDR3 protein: CASSQVTGTVNAKNIQYF
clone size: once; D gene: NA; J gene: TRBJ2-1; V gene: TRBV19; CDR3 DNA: TGTGCCAGTAGTATAGGAGAACCCTACAATGAGCAGTTCTTC; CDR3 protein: CASSIGEPYNEQFF
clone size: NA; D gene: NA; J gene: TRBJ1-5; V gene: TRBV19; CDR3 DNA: TGTGCCAGTAGTATACGGGGTTTACTATATCAGCCCCAGCATTTT; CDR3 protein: CASSIRGLLYQPQHF
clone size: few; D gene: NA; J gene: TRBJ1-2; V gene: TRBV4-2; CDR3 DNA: TGTGCCAGCAGCCAAGAAGGGGGTCGGGCAGACGTGGAACATAACTATGGCTACACCTTC; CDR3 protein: CASSQEGGRADVEHNYGYTF
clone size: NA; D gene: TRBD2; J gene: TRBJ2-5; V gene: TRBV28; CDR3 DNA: TGTGCCAGCAGGCCCTGGGGACTAGCGGAGACATGGGGGGAGACCCAGTACTTC; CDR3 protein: CASRPWGLAETWGETQYF
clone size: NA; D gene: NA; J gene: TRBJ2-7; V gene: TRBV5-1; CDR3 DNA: TGCGCCAGCAGCTACGGAGCACAGGGTTCCTACGAGCAGTACTTC; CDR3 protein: CASSYGAQGSYEQYF
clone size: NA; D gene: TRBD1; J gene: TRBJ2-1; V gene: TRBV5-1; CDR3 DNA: TGCGCCAGCAGCTTAACCAGGGGGACGGATGAGCAGTTCTTC; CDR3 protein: CASSLTRGTDEQFF
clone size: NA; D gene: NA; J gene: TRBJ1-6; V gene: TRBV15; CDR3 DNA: TGTGCCACCCAGCAGAGACAGGATTCACCCCTCCACTTT; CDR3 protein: CATQQRQDSPLHF
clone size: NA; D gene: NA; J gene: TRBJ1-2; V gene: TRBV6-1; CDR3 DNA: TGTGCCAGCAGTGAAGCCCAGGTTTACCTGGGCTATGGCTACACCTTC; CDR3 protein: CASSEAQVYLGYGYTF
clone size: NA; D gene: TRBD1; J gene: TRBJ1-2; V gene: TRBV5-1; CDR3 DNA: TGCGCCAGCAGCCTCCGACAGGGGGCACATGGCTACACCTTC; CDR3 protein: CASSLRQGAHGYTF
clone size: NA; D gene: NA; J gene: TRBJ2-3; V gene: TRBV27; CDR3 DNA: TGTGCCAGCAGTCCTTGGGGGGGCACAGATACGCAGTATTTT; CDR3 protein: CASSPWGGTDTQYF
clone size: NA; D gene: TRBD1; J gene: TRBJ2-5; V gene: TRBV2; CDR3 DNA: TGTGCCAGCCTGGACAGGGGAGAGACCCAGTACTTC; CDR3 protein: CASLDRGETQYF
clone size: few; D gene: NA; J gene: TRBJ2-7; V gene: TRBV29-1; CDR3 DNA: TGCAGCGTTGGTCGGGGGAACGAGCAGTACTTC; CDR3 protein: CSVGRGNEQYF
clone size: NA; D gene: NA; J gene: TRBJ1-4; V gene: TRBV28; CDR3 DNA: TGTGCCACGCGAGCGGGGGGTTATAATGAAAAACTGTTTTTT; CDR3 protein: CATRAGGYNEKLFF
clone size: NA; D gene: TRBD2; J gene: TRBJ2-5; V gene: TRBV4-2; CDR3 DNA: TGTGCCAGCAGCCAAGGACTAGCGGGATCCACGGGGGAGACCCAGTACTTC; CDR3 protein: CASSQGLAGSTGETQYF
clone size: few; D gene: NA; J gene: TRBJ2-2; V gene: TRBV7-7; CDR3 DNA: TGTGCTAGCAGCCTTGGCAACACCGGGGAGCTGTTTTTT; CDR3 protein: CASSLGNTGELFF
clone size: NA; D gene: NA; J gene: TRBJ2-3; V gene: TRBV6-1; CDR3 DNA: TGTGCCAGCAGGTATACTACAGGTGCAGATACGCAGTATTTT; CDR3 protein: CASRYTTGADTQYF
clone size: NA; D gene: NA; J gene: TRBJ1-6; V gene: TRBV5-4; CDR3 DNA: TGTGCCAGCAGTCTGACAGGCTATAATTCACCCCTCCACTTT; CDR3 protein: CASSLTGYNSPLHF
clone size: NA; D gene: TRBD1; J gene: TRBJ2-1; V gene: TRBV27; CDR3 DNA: TGTGCCAGCAGTTTTCAGGGGGCGTCCTACAATGAGCAGTTCTTC; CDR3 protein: CASSFQGASYNEQFF
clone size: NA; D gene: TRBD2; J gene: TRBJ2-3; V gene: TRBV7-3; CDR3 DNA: TGTGCCAGCAGCCTGACTAGCGGGGCGCAGTATTTT; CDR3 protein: CASSLTSGAQYF
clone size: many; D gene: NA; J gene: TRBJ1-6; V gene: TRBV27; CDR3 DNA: TGTGCCAGCAGTCTCACAGGTCTCGGCAACACCTATAATTCACCCCTCCACTTT; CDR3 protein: CASSLTGLGNTYNSPLHF
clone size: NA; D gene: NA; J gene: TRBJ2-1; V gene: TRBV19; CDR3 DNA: TGTGCCAGTAGTATCCGGGACTCAGGTGAGCAGTTCTTC; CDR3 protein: CASSIRDSGEQFF
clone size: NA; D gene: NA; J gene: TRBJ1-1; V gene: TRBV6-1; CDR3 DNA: TGTGCCAGCAGTTGGACAGTGAACACTGAAGCTTTCTTT; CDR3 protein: CASSWTVNTEAFF
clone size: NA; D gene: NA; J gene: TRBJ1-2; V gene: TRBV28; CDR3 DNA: TGTGCCAGCAGTTTATTCCCCAGGGGCGACTATGGCTACACCTTC; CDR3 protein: CASSLFPRGDYGYTF
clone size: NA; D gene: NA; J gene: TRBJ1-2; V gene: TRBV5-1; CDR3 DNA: TGCGCCAGCAGCTTGGTAGCAGATCTCTATGGCTACACCTTC; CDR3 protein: CASSLVADLYGYTF
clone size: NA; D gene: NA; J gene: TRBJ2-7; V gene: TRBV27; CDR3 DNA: TGTGCCAGCAGTTTAGGTCCAGGGGACTCCTACGAGCAGTACTTC; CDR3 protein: CASSLGPGDSYEQYF
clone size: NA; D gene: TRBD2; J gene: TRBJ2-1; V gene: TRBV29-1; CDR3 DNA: TGCAGCGTTAGCGGGGGGGCCGGTAATGAGCAGTTCTTC; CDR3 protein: CSVSGGAGNEQFF
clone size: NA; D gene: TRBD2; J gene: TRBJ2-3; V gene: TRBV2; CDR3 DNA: TGTGCCAGCATACGCGGGGGGGCCACAGATACGCAGTATTTT; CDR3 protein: CASIRGGATDTQYF
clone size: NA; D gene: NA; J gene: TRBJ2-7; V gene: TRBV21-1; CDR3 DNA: TGTGCCAGCAGCAAATTAGGGACAGGGGGAGGCCTGTACGAGCAGTACTTC; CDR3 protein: CASSKLGTGGGLYEQYF
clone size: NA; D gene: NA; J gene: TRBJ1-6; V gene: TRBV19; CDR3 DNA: TGTGCCTCCGAGGAGGGTGATTCACCCCTCCACTTT; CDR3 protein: CASEEGDSPLHF